The clone carrying this T cell receptor (beta chain) showed up just a few times. Its antigen is still unknown. The data are from a study of blood T cells in healthy people across ages. Whole-study results and caveats: Compared with aged donors, long-lived donors showed fewer expanded clones, suggesting selection. Per million T cells, the diversity of TCR beta decreased roughly linearly as age advanced.

For the second PCR, which ran for roughly 7 to 11 cycles, a sample-barcoded 5' primer and a J-beta primer mix were used. TCRdb itself ran the 5' RACE reads through MiXCR, one entry per CDR3 protein. This sample has 650,000 to 900,000 distinct CDR3 sequences, with around 62% found just once. The V gene lost 6 bases and the J gene lost 7 bases, with 14 bases spanning the gap. This CDR3 is 13 amino acids long. The chain uses TRBV12-3 or TRBV12-4 and TRBJ2-3; D remains ambiguous. Sequenced material: blood. The sequence derives from a man aged 25 to 40 in good health. The CDR3 nucleotides are TGTGCCAGCAGCCGTACGTCGCCGAATACGCAGTATTTT. Translation gives CASSRTSPNTQYF.